The 20 T cell receptor beta chains below come from one sample, sequenced in a study of cytomegalovirus exposure and HLA in healthy donors. The PCR contained 60 Vbeta and 13 Jbeta primers. Profiling relied on immunoSEQ multiplex PCR, and the TCRdb table lists in-frame clones only, not all of them. The profile covers some 240,000 clones, with over 90% appearing a single time and 1.7% taken by the ten largest. Specimen: PBMCs. These receptors were collected from a girl aged 2 to 10 in good health and CMV-seronegative.

This rearrangement joins TRBV4-1 to TRBJ2-5; 8 nucleotides line up with TRBD2. The V gene's germline CDR1 is MGHRA and CDR2 YSYEKL. The CDR3 length is 17 residues. J was trimmed by 11 bases and V by 0 bases; bases with no gene match: 17. The CDR3, as DNA: TGCGCCAGCAGCCAAGAGGTGGGGGGCGGGGGGCCTCGTGAGCAGTACTTC. Its protein product is CASSQEVGGGGPREQYF.

Here the CDR3 DNA reads TGTGCCAGCAGCTGGGGGGGGCAGTTCGAGACCCAGTACTTC. This sequence encodes CASSWGGQFETQYF. V and J are TRBV6-5 and TRBJ2-5, with D perhaps matching TRBD2 (7 bases). This CDR3 contains 14 residues. Germline V gene data show CDR1 as MNHEY and CDR2 as SVGAGI. The V end lost 6 bases, the J end lost 5 bases, and 16 bases lay between the germline ends.

The chain employs TRBV5-1 and TRBJ2-7; D might be TRBD1 (5 bases). Germline lookup yields CDR1 SGHRS and CDR2 YFSETQ. Between the trimmed V and J ends, which lost 4 bases and 2 bases, there was a span of 13 bases. This CDR3 comprises 14 residues. CDR3: CASSPREATYEQYF. The CDR3 DNA follows: TGCGCCAGCAGCCCCAGGGAAGCCACCTACGAGCAGTACTTC.

CDR3 bases: TGCGCCAGCAGCTTGGCCCGTAGCGGCCAAAACTCCTACGAGCAGTACTTC. Its translation: CASSLARSGQNSYEQYF. V is TRBV5-1 and J is TRBJ2-7, with a possible D match to TRBD2 (6 bases). Trimming shortened V by 0 bases and J by 0 bases, and 16 bases separated the two germline ends. The CDR3 consists of 17 residues. The V gene's germline CDR1 is SGHRS and CDR2 YFSETQ.

The table lists this clone with a count of one. The chain joins TRBV7-6 to TRBJ2-7; 8 positions match TRBD1. The CDR3 runs to 15 residues. Trimming removed 5 bases from V and 5 bases from J; junction bases left unmatched: 11. Germline V CDR1 and CDR2: SGHVS, FNYEAQ. The CDR3 sequence is CASSPRQGFIDEQYF. The CDR3 DNA reads TGTGCCAGCAGCCCCCGACAGGGGTTCATCGACGAGCAGTACTTC.

The chain uses TRBV5-1 and TRBJ2-5, with a tentative D call TRBD2 (7 bases). CDR1 SGHRS and CDR2 YFSETQ come from the germline V gene. This CDR3 is 17 amino acids long. V lost 3 bases and J 4 bases, leaving 22 bases between the germline ends. CDR3 sequence (DNA): TGCGCCAGCAGCTCCACTGGCGGGGGCCTGGGAGGAGAGACCCAGTACTTC. Translated, it gives CASSSTGGGLGGETQYF.

This sequence joins TRBV7-6 and TRBJ2-5, with 10 bases that match TRBD2. Germline V gene sequence: CDR1 SGHVS, CDR2 FNYEAQ. V was clipped by 0 bases and J by 1 base; unmatched bases: 14. The CDR3 is 20 residues long. The DNA for the CDR3 is TGTGCCAGCAGCTTAGCGAGTAGAGGGTTAGCGGGGGGTACCCAAGAGACCCAGTACTTC. This gives the protein CASSLASRGLAGGTQETQYF.

The chain joins TRBV7-6 to TRBJ2-1; TRBD2 matches at 11 bases. The germline V gene has CDR1 SGHVS and CDR2 FNYEAQ. The CDR3 has 17 residues. The V gene end was trimmed by 5 bases and the J gene end by 2 bases; junction bases not matched to a gene: 8. Written as DNA, the CDR3 is TGTGCCAGCAGCCCCCGTGATAGCGGGGGGGCCTACAATGAGCAGTTCTTC. Protein sequence: CASSPRDSGGAYNEQFF.

A remark on this clone: One end of the junction fails to match germline, which may point to a read error. Other DNA sequences from this sample encode an identical CDR3 as well. The rearrangement joins TRBV6-1 to TRBJ2-7, with D perhaps TRBD2 (6 bases). CDR1 is MNHNS, CDR2 SASEGT, per germline. There are 14 residues in the CDR3. This CDR3 reads CASTLTRKIYEQYF. CDR3 bases: TGTGCCAGCACCCTGACTAGGAAGATCTACGAGCAGTACTTT.

The chain recombines TRBV6-5 with TRBJ1-1; TRBD1 matches 9 bases. After removal of 6 bases from V and 9 bases from J, the junction contained 8 bases not matched to a gene. The CDR3 covers 13 residues. CDR1 and CDR2 from the germline V gene are MNHEY and SVGAGI. CDR3 nucleotide sequence: TGTGCCAGCAGGCTAGAAACAGGGGGCAAAGCTTTCTTT. As protein: CASRLETGGKAFF.

The chain's CDR3 is CASSLGAQGTDTQYF. As DNA, the CDR3 is TGTGCCAGCAGTTTGGGGGCTCAGGGCACAGATACGCAGTATTTT. J is TRBJ2-3 and V is TRBV28; perhaps TRBD1 as D (6 bases). Germline V gives CDR1 MDHEN, CDR2 SYDVKM. The CDR3 contains 15 residues. The V end was cut by 3 bases, the J end by 1 base, with 11 bases between.

The chain links TRBV5-1 to TRBJ2-7; the match to TRBD1 covers 10 bases. The CDR3 contains 14 residues. Germline lookup yields CDR1 SGHRS and CDR2 YFSETQ. Germline trimming cut 3 bases from V and 7 bases from J; bases unmatched to any gene: 7. The chain's CDR3 is CASSSGQGLGEQYF. For the CDR3, the DNA is TGCGCCAGCAGCTCGGGACAGGGGTTAGGGGAGCAGTACTTC.

The chain employs TRBV6-5 and TRBJ2-7; D might be TRBD2 (5 bases). V lost 2 bases and J lost 0, with 8 bases in between. Germline V gives CDR1 MNHEY, CDR2 SVGAGI. The CDR3 runs 14 residues. CDR3 DNA: TGTGCCAGCAGTTACCGAGGACTCTCCTACGAGCAGTACTTC. Its translation is CASSYRGLSYEQYF.

This chain connects TRBV5-6 to TRBJ2-7, with D possibly TRBD2 on 7 matching bases. Trimming removed 6 bases at V and 8 bases at J, with 24 bases between. This CDR3 comprises 15 residues. Germline lookup yields CDR1 SGHDT and CDR2 YYEEEE. This CDR3 reads CASNYRGGVITQQYF. The CDR3 DNA reads as TGTGCCAGCAACTACCGAGGGGGGGTGATTACGCAGCAGTACTTC.

The rearrangement uses TRBV6-5 and TRBJ1-6, with no clear D. Germline V gives CDR1 MNHEY, CDR2 SVGAGI. V shed 2 bases and J shed 13 bases, with 9 bases lying between them. The CDR3 spans 12 residues. CDR3 in DNA: TGTGCCAGCAGTTACCTCGAGGCTCCCCTCCACTTT. Amino acid sequence: CASSYLEAPLHF.

The gene calls are TRBV5-8 and TRBJ2-1; TRBD1 matches 7 bases. V lost 4 bases, J lost 12 bases, and 10 bases stayed unmatched. From germline, CDR1 is SGHTS and CDR2 YDEGEE. The CDR3 has 13 residues. The CDR3 DNA is TGTGCCAGCAGCGACGACAGGGTAGGAGGGCAGTTCTTC. Its protein product is CASSDDRVGGQFF.

This chain links TRBV30 with TRBJ1-1; a possible D gene is TRBD1 (5 bases). Trimming stripped 0 bases from V and 2 bases from J, with 16 bases between. CDR3 length equals 16 residues. CDR1 and CDR2 from the germline V gene are GTSNPN and SVGIG (reference sequence). DNA of the CDR3: TGTGCCTGGAGTGTACACCCGCGGGGCCAAAACACTGAAGCTTTCTTT. It is translated as CAWSVHPRGQNTEAFF.

The CDR3: CASSWDYNRNTGELFF. The CDR3 DNA sequence: TGCGCCAGCAGCTGGGACTATAATAGGAACACCGGGGAGCTGTTTTTT. J is TRBJ2-2 and V is TRBV5-1; the match to TRBD2 covers 7 bases. Germline V lookup: CDR1 SGHRS, CDR2 YFSETQ. After removal of 3 bases from V and 1 base from J, the junction contained 6 bases not matched to a gene. CDR3 length: 16 residues.

The chain combines TRBV2 with TRBJ1-2, with D hard to call. V was cut by 4 bases and J by 7 bases, with 7 bases left in between. CDR1 and CDR2 (germline): SNHLY, FYNNEI. This CDR3 is 11 amino acids long. The CDR3 DNA reads as TGTGCCAGCAGTGCCTCGGGTGGCTACACCTTC. This sequence encodes CASSASGGYTF.

This chain uses TRBV4-2 with TRBJ2-3, with 11 bases lining up with TRBD2. The germline gives CDR1 LGHNA, CDR2 YNFKEQ. CDR3 length: 17 residues. Trimming removed 1 base from V and 7 bases from J; junction bases left unmatched: 10. CDR3 DNA: TGTGCCAGCAGCCAAGGCGGAACTAGCGGGAGCGTTAATACGCAGTATTTT. Translated: CASSQGGTSGSVNTQYF.